These T cell receptor beta chains were read from a single sample in a study of intratumoral heterogeneity in liver cancer. Assay: immunoSEQ multiplex PCR; the TCRdb copy retains only in-frame clones and omits some. The table includes 21,000 or so clones, about two thirds detected once. This sample comprised tumor-adjacent normal tissue, obtained before any cancer treatment. The receptors shown here come from a woman in her 70s with hepatocellular carcinoma. The CDR3 runs from the conserved cysteine through the conserved F or W. A D gene is named only where the DNA matches it firmly. Clone size is given for some rows only: seen once, a few or many times, or a class if the clone is expanded.

>14|NA|TRBV6-4|NA|TRBJ2-5
TGTGCCAGCAGTGACTCGAGGCAGGGTAAGACCCAGTACTTC
CASSDSRQGKTQYF
>17|TRBD2|TRBV7-2|once|TRBJ2-7
TGTGCCAGCAGCCCAGGGACTAGCGGGAGGGCCCCCTACGAGCAGTACTTC
CASSPGTSGRAPYEQYF
>17|TRBD2|TRBV5-1|once|TRBJ2-1
TGCGCCAGCAGCTCAGGACTAGCGGGAGCTCTGTACAATGAGCAGTTCTTC
CASSSGLAGALYNEQFF
>15|NA|TRBV11-1|NA|TRBJ2-2
TGTGCCAGCAGCTTAGAGATGGAAGGGGCCGGGGAGCTGTTTTTT
CASSLEMEGAGELFF
>12|NA|TRBV6-5|NA|TRBJ2-1
TGTGCCAGCAGTTACCCGCGAGGGGAGCAGTTCTTC
CASSYPRGEQFF
>13|NA|TRBV12-3/TRBV12-4|NA|TRBJ2-7
TGTGCCAGCAGCCGAGGACAAATCTACGAGCAGTACTTC
CASSRGQIYEQYF
>19|TRBD1|TRBV4-1|NA|TRBJ2-7
TGCGCCAGCAGCCAAGATTCCAGGAAGGGACAGGCTTTTTCCTACGAGCAGTACTTC
CASSQDSRKGQAFSYEQYF
>15|NA|TRBV18|NA|TRBJ1-5
TGTGCCAGCTCCGGAGAAGGAGGTACCTGGCAGCCCCAGCATTTT
CASSGEGGTWQPQHF
>14|NA|TRBV7-2|NA|TRBJ2-7
TGTGCCAGCAGCTTAGTGGCGAGCTCCTACGAGCAGTACTTC
CASSLVASSYEQYF
>15|NA|TRBV7-6|few|TRBJ1-4
TGTGCCAGCAGCTTAGATTGGATGGGGGATGAAAAACTGTTTTTT
CASSLDWMGDEKLFF
>12|TRBD1|TRBV6-5|NA|TRBJ1-4
TGTGCCAGCAAACAGGGGCAGGAAAAACTGTTTTTT
CASKQGQEKLFF
>20|TRBD2|TRBV28|few|TRBJ2-5
TGTGCCAGCAGCGTGGGGGCGGGACTAGCGGGAGAAGGGCTCCAAGAGACCCAGTACTTC
CASSVGAGLAGEGLQETQYF
>19|TRBD1|TRBV19|few|TRBJ2-1
TGTGCCAGTAGTACTACCGGGACAGGGCCGGTTAGCTCCTACAATGAGCAGTTCTTC
CASSTTGTGPVSSYNEQFF
>15|NA|TRBV15|few|TRBJ1-3
TGTGCCACCAGCAGAGATGGGGGAGCTGGAAACACCATATATTTT
CATSRDGGAGNTIYF
>15|NA|TRBV9|NA|TRBJ2-1
TGTGCCAGCAGCGTAGCGAGTAGCTCCTACAATGAGCAGTTCTTC
CASSVASSSYNEQFF
>15|NA|TRBV19|NA|TRBJ2-2
TGTGCCAGCCAGGAGAGGGACTCGAACACCGGGGAGCTGTTTTTT
CASQERDSNTGELFF
>16|NA|TRBV5-8|few|TRBJ2-4
TGTGCCAGCAGCTTCCGGCAGAGACTAGCCAAAAACATTCAGTACTTC
CASSFRQRLAKNIQYF
>15|NA|TRBV7-2|NA|TRBJ1-1
TGTGCCAGCAGCTTAGGAAGGGTAAGGAACACTGAAGCTTTCTTT
CASSLGRVRNTEAFF
>15|TRBD2|TRBV2|medium-sized|TRBJ2-1
TGTGCCAGCCTGCCCCCTAGCGGGAGTTACAATGAGCAGTTCTTC
CASLPPSGSYNEQFF
>15|TRBD1|TRBV7-9|NA|TRBJ1-5
TGTGCCAGCAGCTTCACCGGGACAGGGGATCAGCCCCAGCATTTT
CASSFTGTGDQPQHF
>15|NA|TRBV7-9|NA|TRBJ2-7
TGTGCCAGCAGCTTAGGGGCCCCACCCTTAGCGGAGCAGTACTTC
CASSLGAPPLAEQYF
>17|TRBD1|TRBV5-4|NA|TRBJ2-4
TGTGCCAGCAGCTCCCAAGCGCAGGGGGCCGCCAAAAACATTCAGTACTTC
CASSSQAQGAAKNIQYF
>14|NA|TRBV6-5|NA|TRBJ1-6
TGTGCCAGCAGTCCCGAACAGGCCGTTTCACCCCTCCACTTT
CASSPEQAVSPLHF
>12|NA|TRBV2|NA|TRBJ1-1
TGTGCCAGCGGGACAACTCACACTGAAGCTTTCTTT
CASGTTHTEAFF
>16|TRBD1|TRBV2|NA|TRBJ2-3
TGTGCCAGCAGTGTGGGACAGGGGGCCCCCACAGATACGCAGTATTTT
CASSVGQGAPTDTQYF
>15|TRBD2|TRBV28|NA|TRBJ2-3
TGTGCCAGCAGTAAAGTAGCGGGAGGCACAGATACGCAGTATTTT
CASSKVAGGTDTQYF
>15|TRBD2|TRBV19|NA|TRBJ2-2
TGTGCCAGTTCGAAACTAGCGGGGGACACCGGGGAGCTGTTTTTT
CASSKLAGDTGELFF
>15|NA|TRBV2|NA|TRBJ1-2
TGTGCCAGCAGTGACTCAGGGAAAACAAACTATGGCTACACCTTC
CASSDSGKTNYGYTF
>15|NA|TRBV19|NA|TRBJ2-1
TGTGCCAGTAGTATTAGAGGGGGTCCCGCCAATGAGCAGTTCTTC
CASSIRGGPANEQFF
>15|TRBD2|TRBV2|NA|TRBJ2-5
TGTGCCAGCAGGGGGGGACTAGCCTTGTCAGAGACCCAGTACTTC
CASRGGLALSETQYF
>14|TRBD2|TRBV30|NA|TRBJ2-2
TGTGCCTGGACCGGACTAGCGGACACCGGGGAGCTGTTTTTT
CAWTGLADTGELFF
>12|TRBD1|TRBV2|once|TRBJ2-7
TGTGCCAGCAGGGACAGGGGCTACGAGCAGTACTTC
CASRDRGYEQYF
>14|NA|TRBV5-1|NA|TRBJ2-1
TGCGCCAGCAGTGGGATACGCTCCTACAATGAGCAGTTCTTC
CASSGIRSYNEQFF
>14|NA|TRBV5-1|NA|TRBJ2-7
TGCGCCAGCAGCCAAGGCAGGTCGGGTTACGAGCAGTACTTC
CASSQGRSGYEQYF
>15|NA|TRBV5-6|NA|TRBJ1-4
TGTGCCAGCAGCTCGGCGGGGCCGTCTAATGAAAAACTGTTTTTT
CASSSAGPSNEKLFF
>13|TRBD1|TRBV2|few|TRBJ2-7
TGTGCCAGCAGGGACAGGGGAACCTACGAGCAGTACTTC
CASRDRGTYEQYF
>13|NA|TRBV7-2|NA|TRBJ2-1
TGTGCCAGCAGTCCCGCCCCATTCCTTGAGCAGTTCTTC
CASSPAPFLEQFF
>14|TRBD1|TRBV28|NA|TRBJ2-7
TGTGCCAGCAGTCCCACGACAGGGACCTACGAGCAGTACTTC
CASSPTTGTYEQYF
>16|TRBD2|TRBV5-1|NA|TRBJ2-1
TGCGCCAGCAGCTTTCCGCGCGGGAGAGGGTACAATGAGCAGTTCTTC
CASSFPRGRGYNEQFF
>14|TRBD2|TRBV7-2|NA|TRBJ2-7
TGTGCCAGCAGCTTGGGCGGGAGTGCCTACGAGCAGTACTTC
CASSLGGSAYEQYF
>17|NA|TRBV10-1|NA|TRBJ2-3
TGCGCCAGCAGTGATCCAGTCGAGGGAGATGTAACAGGTACGCAGTATTTT
CASSDPVEGDVTGTQYF
>18|TRBD1|TRBV28|NA|TRBJ1-2
TGTGCCAGCAGTAGTTCGGGACAGGGGGGTAAAGCTAACTATGGCTACACCTTC
CASSSSGQGGKANYGYTF